Following are 16 T cell receptor beta chains from one sample sequenced in a study of T cells after yellow fever vaccination. Via MiXCR, TCRdb re-called the 5' RACE reads, giving one row per CDR3 protein. The sample lists hundreds of thousands of distinct CDR3 sequences, roughly 12% occurring once. The specimen was PBMCs, collected on the day of the yellow fever booster vaccination. These receptor sequences come from a man aged 25-45 years who received the YFV17D yellow fever vaccine.

The chain uses TRBV5-8 and TRBJ2-7, with 10 bases matching TRBD1. J lost 6 bases, V lost 4 bases, and 7 bases had no gene match. Germline V lookup: CDR1 SGHTS, CDR2 YDEGEE. This CDR3 comprises 14 residues. The CDR3 reads CASSRQGAFLEQYF. Here the CDR3 DNA reads TGTGCCAGCAGCAGACAGGGGGCTTTTCTCGAGCAGTACTTC. Full variable domain (outside the CDR3, taken from reference TRBV5-8 and TRBJ2-7): EAGVTQSPTHLIKTRGQQATLRCSPISGHTSVYWYQQALGLGLQFLLWYDEGEERNRGNFPPRFSGRQFPNYSSELNVNALELEDSALYLCASSRQGAFLEQYFGPGTRLTVT.

The sample holds a few counts of this clonotype. This chain connects TRBV18 to TRBJ2-1; TRBD1 might be the D (5 bases). The germline CDR1 and CDR2 sequences are KGHSH and LQKENI. This CDR3 has 15 residues. Trimming shortened V by 3 bases and J by 4 bases, and 13 bases separated the two germline ends. The CDR3, as DNA: TGTGCCAGCTCACCGACGCAGGGCTTATACAATGAGCAGTTCTTC. Translating gives CASSPTQGLYNEQFF.

This clonotype was found a few times. The J gene is TRBJ1-1, the V gene TRBV12-3 or TRBV12-4; no clear D gene. This CDR3 region has 12 residues. Between the trimmed V and J ends, which lost 6 bases and 2 bases, there was a span of 7 bases. In DNA form, the CDR3 reads TGTGCCAGCAGGGAACGTAACACTGAAGCTTTCTTT. It specifies CASRERNTEAFF.

The V gene is TRBV6-1, the J gene TRBJ2-1, with 14 nucleotides matching TRBD2. The J segment lost 6 bases and the V segment lost 5 bases, leaving 9 bases of the junction unmatched. CDR1 MNHNS and CDR2 SASEGT come from the germline V gene. CDR3 length: 17 amino acids. In DNA form, the CDR3 reads TGTGCCAGCAGTCGCCCGGGACTAGCGGGAGTATTCAATGAGCAGTTCTTC. This codes for CASSRPGLAGVFNEQFF.

This clonotype has a handful of counts. V usage is TRBV21-1 and J usage is TRBJ2-3; the table's D call, TRBD1, was not checked against the DNA. TRBV21-1 is a pseudogene segment. CDR3 size: 18 residues. CDR3 loop: CASSKALSPWGLPDTQYF. CDR3 in DNA: TGTGCCAGCAGCAAAGCGCTTTCGCCCTGGGGGTTACCAGATACGCAGTATTTT.

There are a few counts of this clonotype. The CDR3 DNA is TGTGCCAGCAGCTTAGAGGCGCTAAAGCTAAGGTTCTTC. Amino acids: CASSLEALKLRFF. The genes are TRBV7-2 and TRBJ2-1, with no clear D. The germline V and J ends were trimmed by 1 base and 15 bases, with 16 bases remaining between them. Germline V CDR1 and CDR2: SGHTA, FQGNSA. This CDR3 is 13 amino acids long.

This clonotype showed up just a few times. The chain carries TRBV5-5 and TRBJ1-5, with 8 bases lining up with TRBD1. V was pared by 2 bases and J by 5 bases, with 3 bases of the junction left unmatched. CDR1 and CDR2 (germline): SGHKS, YYEKEE (reference sequence). The CDR3 runs to 14 residues. The CDR3 nucleotides read TGTGCCAGCAGCTTCGGACAGGGTGATCAGCCCCAGCATTTT. Translation gives CASSFGQGDQPQHF.

The rearrangement uses TRBV28 and TRBJ2-7; D is unclear. This CDR3 comprises 12 residues. V was pared by 8 bases and J by 2 bases, with 10 bases between. Germline CDR1 and CDR2: MDHEN and SYDVKM. The CDR3 nucleotides are TGTGCCAGCGGTCGTTATCCCTACGAGCAGTACTTC. This codes for CASGRYPYEQYF.

The rearrangement joins TRBV18 to TRBJ2-1; weak D call: TRBD2 (5 bases). V lost 4 bases and J lost 6, with 13 bases in between. Germline V gene data show CDR1 as KGHSH and CDR2 as LQKENI. The CDR3 has 14 amino acids. CDR3 coding DNA: TGTGCCAGCTCACAGAAATTGGGGAGCAATGAGCAGTTCTTC. Encoded protein: CASSQKLGSNEQFF. Together with reference TRBV18 and TRBJ2-1, the CDR3 gives the full variable domain: NAGVMQNPRHLVRRRGQEARLRCSPMKGHSHVYWYRQLPEEGLKFMVYLQKENIIDESGMPKERFSAEFPKEGPSILRIQQVVRGDSAAYFCASSQKLGSNEQFFGPGTRLTVL.

This clonotype has ten or more counts. The chain carries TRBV7-9 and TRBJ1-2, with D possibly matching TRBD1 (6 bases). V gave up 3 bases and J gave up 4 bases, with 6 bases separating them. Germline assignment: CDR1 SEHNR and CDR2 FQNEAQ (reference sequence). The CDR3 is 12 residues long. CDR3 nucleotides: TGTGCCAGCAGCTTGACAGGCTATGGCTACACCTTC. Translated, it gives CASSLTGYGYTF.

The gene calls are TRBV6-5 and TRBJ1-4; D not resolved. Deletions cut 0 bases from V and 8 bases from J, with 7 bases between. Germline lookup yields CDR1 MNHEY and CDR2 SVGAGI. This CDR3 comprises 13 residues. The CDR3, as DNA: TGTGCCAGCAGTTACTCGACGGGGGAAAAACTGTTTTTT. This translates into CASSYSTGEKLFF.

The CDR3 DNA reads TGTGCCAGCAGCCCCCCCGCGGGAGCCCCCAATGAGCAGTTCTTC. This encodes CASSPPAGAPNEQFF. The V call is TRBV12-3 or TRBV12-4, the J call TRBJ2-1, with TRBD2 identical over 7 bases. The CDR3 totals 15 residues. J was trimmed by 6 bases and V by 6 bases; bases with no gene match: 11.

The J gene is TRBJ2-1, the V gene TRBV15; D is uncertain. The germline V and J ends were trimmed by 4 bases and 8 bases, with 9 bases remaining between them. The germline V gene encodes CDR1 LNHNV and CDR2 YYDKDF (reference sequence). This CDR3 contains 12 residues. The CDR3 DNA is TGTGCCACCAGCAACCTCGGGTATGAGCAGTTCTTC. Its protein product is CATSNLGYEQFF.

The sample holds a few counts of this clonotype. This sequence joins TRBV3-1 and TRBJ1-4; D ambiguous. CDR1 is LGHDT and CDR2 is YNNKEL in the germline V gene (reference sequence). The CDR3 covers 13 residues. Trimming shortened V by 3 bases and J by 8 bases, and 10 bases separated the two germline ends. CDR3 amino acids: CASSHDYEEKLFF. As DNA, the CDR3 is TGTGCCAGCAGCCATGACTACGAGGAAAAACTGTTTTTT.

CDR3 region: CASSFGRLEYNEQFF. The CDR3, as DNA: TGTGCCAGCAGCTTTGGGAGACTAGAGTACAATGAGCAGTTCTTC. The chain carries TRBV11-2 and TRBJ2-1, with D tentatively TRBD2 (6 bases). Germline V gene lookup returns CDR1 SGHAT and CDR2 FQNNGV. This CDR3 is 15 amino acids long. Trimming removed 3 bases from V and 4 bases from J, with 13 bases in between.

V is TRBV6-5 and J is TRBJ2-3; 11 positions agree with TRBD2. The CDR3 spans 19 residues. With V trimmed by 2 bases and J by 5 bases, 15 bases remained unmatched. Germline assignment: CDR1 MNHEY and CDR2 SVGAGI. The CDR3, as DNA: TGTGCCAGCAGTTACAGGCTAGCGGGAGGTCCCTCGCCCCAAGATACGCAGTATTTT. Its protein product is CASSYRLAGGPSPQDTQYF.